The 12 T cell receptor beta chains in this list originate from one sample, sequenced in a study of blood T cells in healthy people across ages. Next came a second PCR, run for about 6 to 12 cycles, which used a sample-barcoded 5' primer along with a J-beta primer mix. TCRdb processed the 5' RACE reads anew with MiXCR; each CDR3 protein has one entry. The repertoire has 710,000 or so distinct CDR3 sequences, about a fifth of them found once; the top ten carry 22%. Sequenced sample: blood. The receptors here all came from a man in his 70s in good health.

The gene calls are TRBV9 and TRBJ2-3; the D is unclear. CDR1 is SGDLS, CDR2 YYNGEE, per germline. Trimming shortened V by 0 bases and J by 5 bases, and 7 bases separated the two germline ends. The CDR3 consists of 13 residues. The DNA for the CDR3 is TGTGCCAGCAGCGTAGCTGGGAAAGATACGCAGTATTTT. It encodes CASSVAGKDTQYF.

V gene TRBV11-2 combines with J gene TRBJ2-1; 13 bases fit TRBD2. V gave up 1 base and J gave up 5 bases; unmatched junction bases: 8. The CDR3 consists of 18 residues. The germline V gene has CDR1 SGHAT and CDR2 FQNNGV. CDR3 sequence: CASSLGFRGTSGNNEQFF. The CDR3 coding sequence is TGTGCCAGCAGCTTAGGCTTTAGAGGGACTAGCGGGAACAATGAGCAGTTCTTC.

The chain uses TRBV6-2 or TRBV6-3 and TRBJ2-7; 9 bases map to TRBD1. The V and J ends lost 2 bases and 6 bases, in that order; junction bases with no gene match: 5. The V gene's germline CDR1 is MNHEY and CDR2 SVGEGT. CDR3 length equals 14 residues. CDR3 coding DNA: TGTGCCAGCAGTTACCCGGGACAGGGATCCGAGCAGTACTTC. Its protein is CASSYPGQGSEQYF.

The V and J genes are TRBV12-3 or TRBV12-4 and TRBJ1-5; TRBD1 is a possible D gene (5 bases). The CDR3 length is 15 residues. V lost 2 bases and J 5 bases, leaving 13 bases between the germline ends. The CDR3, as DNA: TGTGCCAGCAGTTTAAATATGGGGGAACATCAGCCCCAGCATTTT. This translates into CASSLNMGEHQPQHF.

The CDR3 loop reads CATSAGNQPQHF. For the CDR3, the DNA is TGTGCCACCAGTGCGGGGAATCAGCCCCAGCATTTT. The gene calls are TRBV24-1 and TRBJ1-5; D unresolved. V was pared by 5 bases and J by 4 bases, with 5 bases between. Germline CDR1 reads KGHDR; CDR2 reads SFDVKD. This CDR3 is built from 12 residues.

V is TRBV12-3 or TRBV12-4 and J is TRBJ1-5; 9 bases map to TRBD1. Trimming cost V 6 bases and J 4 bases; bases outside gene matches: 1. This CDR3 is 13 amino acids long. CDR3 sequence reads: CASRTGGNQPQHF. Written as DNA, the CDR3 is TGTGCCAGCAGGACAGGGGGAAATCAGCCCCAGCATTTT.

The genes are TRBV12-3 or TRBV12-4 and TRBJ1-2; D is unresolved. Deletions cut 3 bases from V and 0 bases from J, with 5 bases between. CDR3 length equals 13 residues. The DNA of the CDR3 is TGTGCCAGCAGTTTTACGGCTAACTATGGCTACACCTTC. Translation: CASSFTANYGYTF.

This rearrangement joins TRBV24-1 to TRBJ2-7, with unresolved D. This CDR3 is 15 amino acids long. V was cut by 3 bases and J by 0 bases, with 11 bases left in between. CDR1 KGHDR and CDR2 SFDVKD come from the germline V gene. The CDR3, as DNA: TGTGCCACCAGTGATCCAAGGTCCGTCTCCTACGAGCAGTACTTC. The encoded protein is CATSDPRSVSYEQYF.

The rearrangement links TRBV7-6 to TRBJ2-5; 7 nucleotides line up with TRBD2. V trimming: 7 bases; J trimming: 1 base; junction bases outside the gene matches: 6. The germline V gene encodes CDR1 SGHVS and CDR2 FNYEAQ. There are 14 residues in the CDR3. CDR3 amino acids: CASNERGLQETQYF. The DNA for the CDR3 is TGTGCCAGCAACGAGCGGGGCCTCCAAGAGACCCAGTACTTC.

This clonotype was counted only a few times. The rearrangement joins TRBV6-5 to TRBJ1-5, with D hard to call. CDR1 and CDR2 from the germline V gene are MNHEY and SVGAGI. The CDR3 is made up of 12 amino acids. Trimming left V 6 bases short and J 5 bases short, with 8 bases between. CDR3 bases: TGTGCCAGCAGCGGCAAAGATCAGCCCCAGCATTTT. Protein product: CASSGKDQPQHF.

This chain connects TRBV7-2 to TRBJ1-1, with D unresolved. Germline V CDR1 and CDR2: SGHTA, FQGNSA. This CDR3 region has 14 residues. Trimming cost V 1 base and J 1 base, with 7 bases left between them. The DNA for the CDR3 is TGTGCCAGCAGCTTAGACCCACAGAACACTGAAGCTTTCTTT. Amino acids: CASSLDPQNTEAFF.

The chain has TRBV2 and TRBJ2-2, with D hard to call. The V and J ends lost 3 bases and 1 base respectively, with 6 bases between them. There are 14 residues in the CDR3. The germline V gene encodes CDR1 SNHLY and CDR2 FYNNEI. The CDR3 sequence is CASSERGNTGELFF. The CDR3 nucleotides read TGTGCCAGCAGTGAGAGAGGGAACACCGGGGAGCTGTTTTTT.